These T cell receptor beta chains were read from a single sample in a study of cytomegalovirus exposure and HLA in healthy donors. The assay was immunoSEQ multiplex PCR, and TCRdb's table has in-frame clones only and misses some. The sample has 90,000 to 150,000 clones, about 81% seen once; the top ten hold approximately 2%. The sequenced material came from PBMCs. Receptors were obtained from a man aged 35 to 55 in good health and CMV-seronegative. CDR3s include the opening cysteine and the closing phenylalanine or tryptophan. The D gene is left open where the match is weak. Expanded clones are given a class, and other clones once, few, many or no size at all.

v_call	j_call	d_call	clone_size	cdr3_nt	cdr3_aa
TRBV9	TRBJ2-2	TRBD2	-	TGTGCCAGCAGCCCCGGGGGAGGGGCCCTGAACACCGGGGAGCTGTTTTTT	CASSPGGGALNTGELFF
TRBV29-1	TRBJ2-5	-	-	TGCAGCGTTGACGTGCAGATTCAAGAGACCCAGTACTTC	CSVDVQIQETQYF
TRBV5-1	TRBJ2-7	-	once	TGCGCCAGCAGCTTGGGGCAAGAAACAGGGTGGGGGTACGAGCAGTACTTC	CASSLGQETGWGYEQYF
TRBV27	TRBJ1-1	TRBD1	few	TGTGCCAGCAGTGGAACAGGGGGCGCGAACACTGAAGCTTTCTTT	CASSGTGGANTEAFF
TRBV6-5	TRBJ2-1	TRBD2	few	TGTGCCAGCAGCCTCTCCGGGGGGTACAATGAGCAGTTCTTC	CASSLSGGYNEQFF
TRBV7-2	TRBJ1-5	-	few	TGTGCCAGCAGCCCTCAGGGAATTGATCAGCCCCAGCATTTT	CASSPQGIDQPQHF
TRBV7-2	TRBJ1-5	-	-	TGTGCCAGCAGCTTAGGACACAGGGTGGGCCAGCCCCAGCATTTT	CASSLGHRVGQPQHF
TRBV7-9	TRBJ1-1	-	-	TGTTCCAGCAGCAAAACCATGCTGCAGGGCATTGAAGCTTTCTTT	CSSSKTMLQGIEAFF
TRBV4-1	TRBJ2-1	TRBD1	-	TGCGCCAGCAGCCAGGGGACAGGGATTTGGCAGTTCTTC	CASSQGTGIWQFF
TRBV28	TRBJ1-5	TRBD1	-	TGTGCCAGCAGTTCAGGGACAGGCAATCAGCCCCAGCATTTT	CASSSGTGNQPQHF
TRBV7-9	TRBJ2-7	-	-	TGTGCCAGCAGCTTGGGTACGTCGGGCGAGCAGTACTTC	CASSLGTSGEQYF
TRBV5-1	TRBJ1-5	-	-	TGCGCCAGCAGCTTGGGAGAGGCAACTTACAATCAGCCCCAGCATTTT	CASSLGEATYNQPQHF
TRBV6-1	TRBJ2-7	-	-	TGTGCCAGCAGTCCGGGACTTTTCTTCTCCTACGAGCAGTACTTC	CASSPGLFFSYEQYF
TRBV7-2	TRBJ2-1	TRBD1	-	TGTGCCAGCAGCACGAGACAGGGAAACCCGAATGAGCAGTTCTTC	CASSTRQGNPNEQFF
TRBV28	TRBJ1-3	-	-	TGTGCCAGCAGCCCAGGGCGCGGAAACACCATATATTTT	CASSPGRGNTIYF
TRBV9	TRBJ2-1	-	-	TGTGCCAGCAGCGTAGCTACTTTGGGGAGCAATGAGCAGTTCTTC	CASSVATLGSNEQFF
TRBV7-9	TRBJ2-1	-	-	TGTGCCAGCAGCCCATGGGGGCATGAGCAGTTCTTC	CASSPWGHEQFF
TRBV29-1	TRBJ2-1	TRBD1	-	TGCAGCGTTGATTTAATTGGACAGGGGCCCAATGAGCAGTTCTTC	CSVDLIGQGPNEQFF
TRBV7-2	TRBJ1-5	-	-	TGTGCCAGCAGCTCGCCCAATCAGGGTGGTAGGATTAATCAGCCCCAGCATTTT	CASSSPNQGGRINQPQHF
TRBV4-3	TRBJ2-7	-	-	TGCGCCAGCAGCCAAGATCTTGAGAACGAGCAGTACTTC	CASSQDLENEQYF
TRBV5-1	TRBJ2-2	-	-	TGCGCCAGCAGCTTGGTGTCGGGATGGACCGGGGAGCTGTTTTTT	CASSLVSGWTGELFF
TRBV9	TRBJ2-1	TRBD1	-	TGTGCCAGCAGCGTCGGGGACAGCTCCTACAATGAGCAGTTCTTC	CASSVGDSSYNEQFF
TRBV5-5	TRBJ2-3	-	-	TGTGCCAGCAGCTCACAGTGGGCGGGGGATACGCAGTATTTT	CASSSQWAGDTQYF